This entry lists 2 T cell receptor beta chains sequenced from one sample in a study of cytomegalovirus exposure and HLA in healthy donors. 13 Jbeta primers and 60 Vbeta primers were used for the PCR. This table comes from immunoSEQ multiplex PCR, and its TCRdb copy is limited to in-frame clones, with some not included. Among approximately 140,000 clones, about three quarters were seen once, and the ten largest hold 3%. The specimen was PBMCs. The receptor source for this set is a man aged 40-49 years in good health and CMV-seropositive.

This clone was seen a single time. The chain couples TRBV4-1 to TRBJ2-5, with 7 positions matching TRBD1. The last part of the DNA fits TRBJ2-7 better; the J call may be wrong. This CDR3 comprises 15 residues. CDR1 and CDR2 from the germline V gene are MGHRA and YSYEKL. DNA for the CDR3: TGCGCCAGCAGCCAAGAACAGGGGACCCTCTACGAGCAGTACTTC. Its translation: CASSQEQGTLYEQYF.

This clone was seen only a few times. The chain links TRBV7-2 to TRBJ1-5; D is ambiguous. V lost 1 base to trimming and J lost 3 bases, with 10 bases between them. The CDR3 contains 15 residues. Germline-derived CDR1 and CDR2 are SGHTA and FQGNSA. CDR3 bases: TGTGCCAGCAGCTTAGTGCGGGGTGCCAATCAGCCCCAGCATTTT. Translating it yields CASSLVRGANQPQHF.